These 18 T cell receptor beta chains originate from one sample sequenced in a study of blood T cell repertoires in COVID-19. The assay was immunoSEQ multiplex PCR, and TCRdb's table has in-frame clones only and misses some. Altogether 150,000 to 200,000 clones are present, roughly 80% being singletons, with the ten largest covering 8% to 13%. The specimen was PBMCs or T cells enriched from blood (not recorded which). The source of these receptors is a man over 45 who had recovered from COVID-19.

There are a few counts of this clone. The chain has TRBV5-1 and TRBJ2-7, with 7 bases matching TRBD1. The CDR3 consists of 17 residues. Trimming removed 7 bases from V and 5 bases from J; junction bases left unmatched: 21. Germline V gene sequence: CDR1 SGHRS, CDR2 YFSETQ. CDR3 nucleotide sequence: TGCGCCAGCGGTCCGGGGTTAAAGGGGGCGAGGGATCACGAGCAGTACTTC. Amino acids: CASGPGLKGARDHEQYF.

Many counts were recorded for this clone. This chain links TRBV23-1 with TRBJ2-5, with D unclear. TRBV23-1 is marked as an open reading frame, function uncertain. Between the trimmed V and J ends, which lost 7 bases and 4 bases, there was a span of 4 bases. The CDR3 has 10 residues. CDR3 sequence: CASILETQYF. The DNA of the CDR3 is TGCGCCAGCATATTAGAGACCCAGTACTTC.

The chain joins TRBV6-2 or TRBV6-3 to TRBJ2-3; D might be TRBD2 (5 bases). This CDR3 region has 15 residues. V lost 0 bases and J 1 base, leaving 8 bases between the germline ends. CDR1 and CDR2 (germline): MNHEY, SVGEGT. The CDR3 protein is CASSYSGRGTDTQYF. For the CDR3, the DNA is TGTGCCAGCAGTTACTCAGGGAGAGGCACAGATACGCAGTATTTT.

The chain employs TRBV7-8 and TRBJ2-5; 7 bases are a match to TRBD2. CDR1 is SGHVS, CDR2 FQNEAQ, per germline. With 1 base clipped from V and 1 base from J, the junction kept 6 bases outside the gene matches. The CDR3 contains 16 residues. CDR3 nucleotide sequence: TGTGCCAGCAGCTTAGAACCTTGGACTAGCCAAGAGACCCAGTACTTC. Amino acids: CASSLEPWTSQETQYF.

Comment on this clone: Without the conserved terminal phenylalanine or tryptophan, this CDR3 likely stems from a read error. No DNA is shown, since the ends of the CDR3 on it are uncertain; the CDR3 is the one TCRdb lists. The CDR3 is CASSPPAGTNRR. The chain uses TRBV5-4 and TRBJ2-7; the D segment call TRBD1 is taken from the table without a DNA check. CDR1 is SGHNT and CDR2 is YYREEE in the germline V gene (reference sequence). From its first to its last residue, the CDR3 has 12 amino acids.

The V and J genes are TRBV3-1 (or the pseudogene TRBV3-2) and TRBJ2-1, with D possibly matching TRBD2 (7 bases). CDR3 size: 13 residues. Germline V gene sequence: CDR1 LGHDT, CDR2 YNNKEL (reference sequence). Deletions cut 9 bases from V and 7 bases from J, with 16 bases between. CDR3 bases: TGTGCCAGAATCGATCGGGGGGCGAATGAGCAGTTCTTC. Encoded protein: CARIDRGANEQFF.

Only a few counts were recorded for this clone. The chain uses TRBV12-3 or TRBV12-4 and TRBJ2-4, with D possibly TRBD1 on 6 matching bases. CDR3 length: 13 residues. V was clipped by 9 bases and J by 1 base, with 10 bases between them. The CDR3 sequence is CASSGDAKNIQYF. CDR3 in DNA: TGTGCCAGTTCAGGGGATGCCAAAAACATTCAGTACTTC.

The chain recombines TRBV28 with TRBJ1-3; D uncertain. This CDR3 has 14 residues. Looked up from germline, CDR1 is MDHEN and CDR2 is SYDVKM. V lost 3 bases to trimming and J lost 0 bases, with 6 bases between them. CDR3 nucleotides: TGTGCCAGCAGTTTCGGTTTCTCTGGAAACACCATATATTTT. Translated, it gives CASSFGFSGNTIYF.

The table lists this clone with a count of one. The V call is TRBV7-9, the J call TRBJ2-2, with 9 bases matching TRBD1. CDR3 length equals 14 residues. Looked up from germline, CDR1 is SEHNR and CDR2 is FQNEAQ (reference sequence). Trimming at V came to 7 bases and at J to 5 bases, leaving 5 bases not matched to a gene. CDR3 DNA: TGTGCCAGCACCCCGGGGACAGGGACCGGGGAGCTGTTTTTT. It yields the protein CASTPGTGTGELFF. Full variable domain (missing parts from reference TRBV7-9 and TRBJ2-2): DTGVSQNPRHKITKRGQNVTFRCDPISEHNRLYWYRQTLGQGPEFLTYFQNEAQLEKSRLLSDRFSAERPKGSFSTLEIQRTEQGDSAMYLCASTPGTGTGELFFGEGSRLTVL.

The rearrangement links TRBV19 to TRBJ2-5; D unresolved. The CDR3 length is 13 residues. V dropped 3 bases and J dropped 5 bases, with 10 bases sitting between them. Germline CDR1 is LNHDA and CDR2 is SQIVND (reference sequence). The CDR3 sequence is CASSMRWRETQYF. Written as DNA, the CDR3 is TGTGCCAGTAGTATGCGGTGGCGGGAGACCCAGTACTTC.

This chain uses TRBV14 with TRBJ2-7; D is unresolved. V gave up 0 bases and J gave up 3 bases, with 6 bases separating them. The CDR3 is 13 amino acids. The germline CDR1 and CDR2 sequences are SGHDN and FVKESK. The CDR3 DNA is TGTGCCAGCAGCCAAGAGCAGTTCTACGAGCAGTACTTC. This gives the protein CASSQEQFYEQYF.

This chain joins TRBV25-1 and TRBJ1-3; no definite D call. Trimming took off 5 bases at V and 0 bases at J, with 8 bases between the two ends. The CDR3 sequence is 14 residues long. Germline V gene lookup returns CDR1 MGHDK and CDR2 SYGVNS. Written as DNA, the CDR3 is TGTGCCAGCAGTCAGATAAGCTCTGGAAACACCATATATTTT. It translates to CASSQISSGNTIYF. Variable domain in full (rest from reference TRBV25-1 and TRBJ1-3): EADIYQTPRYLVIGTGKKITLECSQTMGHDKMYWYQQDPGMELHLIHYSYGVNSTEKGDLSSESTVSRIRTEHFPLTLESARPSHTSQYLCASSQISSGNTIYFGEGSWLTVV.

The chain combines TRBV7-9 with TRBJ2-5; a possible D gene is TRBD2 (5 bases). Germline values: CDR1 SEHNR, CDR2 FQNEAQ (reference sequence). This CDR3 spans 16 amino acids. Trimming cost V 3 bases and J 4 bases, with 18 bases left between them. The CDR3 DNA follows: TGTGCCAGCAGCTTCAATTTAGAGGGCAGGCGAGAGACCCAGTACTTC. Translating it yields CASSFNLEGRRETQYF.

The chain is built from TRBV28 and TRBJ1-1; D is possibly TRBD1 (5 bases). The CDR3 contains 15 residues. V was pared by 5 bases and J by 1 base, with 14 bases between. Germline V gene sequence: CDR1 MDHEN, CDR2 SYDVKM. For the CDR3, the DNA is TGTGCCAGCAGTCCCCCTTTCACAGGGAACACTGAAGCTTTCTTT. Residues: CASSPPFTGNTEAFF.

The V call is TRBV7-6, the J call TRBJ2-2, with 9 bases aligning to TRBD1. CDR1 is SGHVS, CDR2 FNYEAQ, per germline. The trim removed 5 bases at V and 5 bases at J, leaving 12 bases unmatched. The CDR3 loop spans 17 amino acids. The CDR3 bases are TGTGCCAGCAGCCCGACCGGGACAGGGCTAGGGACCGGGGAGCTGTTTTTT. Amino acids: CASSPTGTGLGTGELFF.

The gene calls are TRBV6-6 and TRBJ2-1, with a tentative D call TRBD1 (6 bases). The CDR3 covers 14 residues. Germline CDR1 MNHNY, CDR2 SVGAGI (reference sequence). V lost 7 bases, J lost 10 bases, and 20 bases lay in between. CDR3 in amino acids: CASKFGTKTTEQFF. CDR3 nucleotides: TGTGCCAGCAAATTCGGGACAAAGACGACAGAGCAGTTCTTC.

The chain combines TRBV28 with TRBJ1-5, with D perhaps matching TRBD1 (6 bases). The CDR3 sequence is 14 residues long. Trimming left V 1 base short and J 3 bases short, with 7 bases between. CDR1 and CDR2 (germline): MDHEN, SYDVKM. The CDR3 DNA follows: TGTGCCAGCAGTTTATCAGGGGTCAATCAGCCCCAGCATTTT. Amino acids: CASSLSGVNQPQHF.

This sequence joins TRBV11-2 and TRBJ2-7; TRBD2 might be the D (6 bases). The CDR3 length is 13 residues. V lost 7 bases and J 2 bases, leaving 12 bases between the germline ends. Germline lookup yields CDR1 SGHAT and CDR2 FQNNGV. The DNA of the CDR3 is TGTGCCAGCACCCCCCCGGGGGCCTACGAGCAGTACTTC. Amino acid sequence: CASTPPGAYEQYF.